Presented here are 8 T cell receptor beta chains from one specimen sequenced in a study of cytomegalovirus exposure and HLA in healthy donors. The PCR used 60 Vbeta and 13 Jbeta primers. The method was immunoSEQ multiplex PCR; TCRdb's version includes in-frame clones alone and lacks a portion of them. Its listing shows tens of thousands of clones. The source material was PBMCs. These receptors came from a female donor in good health and CMV-seropositive.

The J gene is TRBJ1-2, the V gene TRBV10-3, with 9 bases aligning to TRBD1. This CDR3 is built from 15 residues. CDR1 is ENHRY and CDR2 is SYGVKD in the germline V gene. V lost 4 bases to trimming and J lost 3 bases; unmatched junction nucleotides: 6. The CDR3 is CAISGGDRGDYGYTF. CDR3 in DNA: TGTGCCATCAGTGGGGGTGACAGGGGGGACTATGGCTACACCTTC.

The rearrangement uses TRBV6-1 and TRBJ2-7; D is possibly TRBD1 (5 bases). V was trimmed by 1 base and J by 3 bases, leaving 10 bases between them. The CDR3 has 14 residues. In germline, CDR1 is MNHNS, CDR2 SASEGT. The CDR3 nucleotides read TGTGCCAGCAGTGAAGGGGGCTTTGACTACGAGCAGTACTTC. Its protein product is CASSEGGFDYEQYF.

V usage is TRBV5-1 and J usage is TRBJ2-1, with D possibly matching TRBD2 (7 bases). This CDR3 is 20 amino acids long. Trimming removed 1 base from V and 7 bases from J, with 30 bases in between. Germline values: CDR1 SGHRS, CDR2 YFSETQ. The CDR3 coding sequence is TGCGCCAGCAGCTTGAGGGGGGTAGGTTGGCCCGGGGGGTCGGATAATGAGCAGTTCTTC. Amino acid sequence: CASSLRGVGWPGGSDNEQFF.

V gene TRBV4-1 combines with J gene TRBJ2-1, with 8 bases identical to TRBD1. This CDR3 contains 14 residues. CDR1 and CDR2 (germline): MGHRA, YSYEKL. J lost 7 bases, V lost 4 bases, and 6 bases had no gene match. CDR3 loop: CASSPGRTGNEQFF. The CDR3 bases are TGCGCCAGCAGCCCCGGACGGACAGGGAATGAGCAGTTCTTC.

This sequence joins TRBV7-2 and TRBJ2-7; a weak D match, TRBD1 (6 bases). Trimming pared 1 base from V and 6 bases from J, leaving 19 bases between. The CDR3 loop spans 16 amino acids. CDR1 is SGHTA, CDR2 FQGNSA, per germline. This chain's CDR3 is CASSLGLWGRGGEQYF. Here the CDR3 DNA reads TGTGCCAGCAGCTTAGGCTTATGGGGGAGAGGGGGCGAGCAGTACTTC.

The rearrangement joins TRBV5-4 to TRBJ2-3; no firm D call. This CDR3 has 13 amino acids. The V end was cut by 1 base, the J end by 1 base, with 4 bases between. The germline V gene has CDR1 SGHNT and CDR2 YYREEE (reference sequence). Here the CDR3 reads CASSLSGTDTQYF. The CDR3, as DNA: TGTGCCAGCAGCTTGTCCGGCACAGATACGCAGTATTTT.

This clone is identified as large from frequency. The V and J genes are TRBV6-1 and TRBJ1-2; D remains ambiguous. The CDR3 has 11 amino acids. CDR1 is MNHNS, CDR2 SASEGT, per germline. Trimming cost V 3 bases and J 7 bases, with 6 bases left between them. The CDR3 loop reads CASSDYGGYTF. The CDR3 DNA reads as TGTGCCAGCAGTGACTACGGTGGCTACACCTTC.

The chain couples TRBV4-3 to TRBJ1-2, with D perhaps TRBD1 (5 bases). The V end lost 0 bases, the J end lost 8 bases, and 10 bases lay between the germline ends. Germline-derived CDR1 and CDR2 are LGHNA and YSLEER. This CDR3 comprises 13 residues. In nucleotides, the CDR3 is TGCGCCAGCAGCCAAGACAGGGCGCAGGGCTACACCTTC. Encoded protein: CASSQDRAQGYTF.